This is a list of T cell receptor beta chains from one sample in a study of response to subunit inactivated influenza vaccine. TCRdb itself ran the RT-PCR reads through MiXCR, one entry per CDR3 protein. The top ten hold 7.5% to 8% of the sample, which has some 600,000 distinct CDR3 sequences, approximately 14% seen once. Sequencing was performed on PBMCs from blood, taken less than 15 days before vaccination. Receptors originate from a man between 45 and 60 years old who received an inactivated influenza vaccine. Each CDR3 is given with its conserved first and last residue. The D gene is left open where the match is weak. The size entry is marked missing in some rows and otherwise reads once, few, many or a size class.

v_gene	j_gene	d_gene	abundance	CDR3nt	CDR3aa
TRBV4-1	TRBJ2-1	-	-	TGCGCCAGCAGCCAAGATCACAGGGGGGGAGTCGCCTACAATGAGCAGTTCTTC	CASSQDHRGGVAYNEQFF
TRBV20-1	TRBJ2-1	TRBD2	many	TGCAGTGCGGCTAGCGGGGGGGACAATGAGCAGTTCTTC	CSAASGGDNEQFF
TRBV5-1	TRBJ2-2	-	-	TGCGCCAGCGCGGGGACACCGAACACCGGGGAGCTGTTTTTT	CASAGTPNTGELFF
TRBV15	TRBJ2-5	TRBD1	-	TGTGCCACCAGCTCACGAACAGGGGAAGAGACCCAGTACTTC	CATSSRTGEETQYF
TRBV20-1	TRBJ1-1	-	-	TGCAGTGCTAGAGATGCAGGGTTGTGGAACACTGAAGCTTTCTTT	CSARDAGLWNTEAFF
TRBV4-3	TRBJ2-1	TRBD2	few	TGCGCCAGCAGCCAAGATCAGGCGGGGGGGATATACAATGAGCAGTTCTTC	CASSQDQAGGIYNEQFF
TRBV6-2/TRBV6-3	TRBJ2-3	TRBD2	-	TGTGCCAGCAGTCCCGGGACTAGCGGGTACCAGGTCCCAGATACGCAGTATTTT	CASSPGTSGYQVPDTQYF
TRBV12-3/TRBV12-4	TRBJ1-2	-	-	TGTGCCAGCAGTTGGACACCCGACTATGGCTACACCTTC	CASSWTPDYGYTF
TRBV6-2/TRBV6-3	TRBJ2-2	-	many	TGTGCCATCTCTTGGGAGAGAGCCACCGGGGAGCTGTTTTTT	CAISWERATGELFF
TRBV12-3/TRBV12-4	TRBJ1-1	TRBD1	-	TGTGCTTCGGGACAGCTAATGAACACTGAAGCTTTCTTT	CASGQLMNTEAFF
TRBV29-1	TRBJ2-2	-	-	TGCAGCGTTGAAGACAAACAGGGGAACACCGGGGAGCTGTTTTTT	CSVEDKQGNTGELFF
TRBV2	TRBJ1-5	TRBD1	-	TGTGCCAGCAGGGTAGGACAGGGTTATCAGCCCCAGCATTTT	CASRVGQGYQPQHF
TRBV25-1	TRBJ1-3	TRBD1	-	TGTGCCAGCAAGGGGGCGAACTCTGGAAACACCATATATTTT	CASKGANSGNTIYF
TRBV29-1	TRBJ2-1	TRBD2	many	TGCAGCGTTGAACGAGCGGGAGGTTACGATGAGCAGTTCTTC	CSVERAGGYDEQFF
TRBV10-3	TRBJ2-5	TRBD1	-	TGTGCCATCAGTGAGGCCGATCGAGACAGGGCCCAAGAGACCCAGTACTTC	CAISEADRDRAQETQYF
TRBV5-1	TRBJ2-1	-	few	TGCGCCAGCAGGATCCAGGACAGCGGCGAGCAGTTCTTC	CASRIQDSGEQFF
TRBV6-1	TRBJ2-7	TRBD1	-	TGTGCCAGCAGTCATGGACAGGGGAGGTGGTACGAGCAGTACTTC	CASSHGQGRWYEQYF
TRBV7-8	TRBJ2-3	TRBD2	many	TGTGCCAGCAGCCAAGGGACTAGCCGTCCTAGCACAGATACGCAGTATTTT	CASSQGTSRPSTDTQYF
TRBV21-1	TRBJ2-1	-	few	TGTGCCACCAACCAAACGGGGACAGCTTACAATGAGCAGTTCTTC	CATNQTGTAYNEQFF
TRBV14	TRBJ1-1	-	few	TGTGCCAGCAGTTTCAGGGGCTGGAACACTGAAGCTTTCTTT	CASSFRGWNTEAFF
TRBV24-1	TRBJ2-2	TRBD1	-	TGTGCCACCAGTGACTTCGGACAGGGACCGAACACCGGGGAGCTGTTTTTT	CATSDFGQGPNTGELFF
TRBV27	TRBJ2-7	TRBD1	-	TGTGCCAGCAGTTCGTCGACAGGGGGCTACGAGCAGTACTTC	CASSSSTGGYEQYF
TRBV2	TRBJ2-3	-	-	TGTGCCAGCAGGATCGGGCATGCAACAGATACGCAGTATTTT	CASRIGHATDTQYF
TRBV9	TRBJ2-3	-	few	TGTGCCAGCAGCGTAGATCTCCCCGATACGCAGTATTTT	CASSVDLPDTQYF
TRBV11-2	TRBJ2-5	-	-	TGTGCCAGCAGCTTCGACTGGGTCGGGGAGACCCAGTACTTC	CASSFDWVGETQYF